The source of this TCR beta chain is a study of blood T cell repertoires in COVID-19. Clones were sequenced by immunoSEQ multiplex PCR, and TCRdb holds only the in-frame ones, with some missing. The sample lists 350,000 or so clones, about nine tenths occurring once. This clone has more than one count but fewer than ten. The sequencing sample was made of PBMCs or T cells enriched from blood (not recorded which). This clonotype originated in a woman under 40 who had been exposed to COVID-19.

The CDR3 reads CASSGAGISQYF. The CDR3 DNA reads as TGTGCCAGCAGCGGGGCGGGGATTTCGCAGTATTTT. The chain has TRBV9 and TRBJ2-3; D possibly corresponds to TRBD2 (6 bases). The ends were cut back, 3 bases at V and 10 bases at J, with 12 bases in the middle. The CDR3 spans 12 residues. In germline, CDR1 is SGDLS, CDR2 YYNGEE.